This T cell receptor beta chain was profiled in a study of regulatory dendritic cells for organ transplantation. V shed 4 bases, J shed 4 bases, and the junction held 12 bases outside the gene matches. Germline V lookup: CDR1 LGHNA, CDR2 YSLEER. The CDR3 has 16 amino acids. Clones were read by immunoSEQ multiplex PCR, and TCRdb kept only the in-frame ones, dropping some. The top ten clones hold 10% to 12% of a sample with 5,500 to 7,000 clones, around three fifths of them seen once. This clone was found once. The chain recombines TRBV4-3 with TRBJ1-2, with 7 nucleotides matching TRBD1. Input material: memory CD8+ T cells from blood. Subset reported: CD45RO+ memory T cells. The TCR originated in a human donor in good health. CDR3 protein: CASSLSQGIVSYGYTF. The CDR3 bases are TGCGCCAGCAGCCTTTCACAGGGGATAGTGAGCTATGGCTACACCTTC.